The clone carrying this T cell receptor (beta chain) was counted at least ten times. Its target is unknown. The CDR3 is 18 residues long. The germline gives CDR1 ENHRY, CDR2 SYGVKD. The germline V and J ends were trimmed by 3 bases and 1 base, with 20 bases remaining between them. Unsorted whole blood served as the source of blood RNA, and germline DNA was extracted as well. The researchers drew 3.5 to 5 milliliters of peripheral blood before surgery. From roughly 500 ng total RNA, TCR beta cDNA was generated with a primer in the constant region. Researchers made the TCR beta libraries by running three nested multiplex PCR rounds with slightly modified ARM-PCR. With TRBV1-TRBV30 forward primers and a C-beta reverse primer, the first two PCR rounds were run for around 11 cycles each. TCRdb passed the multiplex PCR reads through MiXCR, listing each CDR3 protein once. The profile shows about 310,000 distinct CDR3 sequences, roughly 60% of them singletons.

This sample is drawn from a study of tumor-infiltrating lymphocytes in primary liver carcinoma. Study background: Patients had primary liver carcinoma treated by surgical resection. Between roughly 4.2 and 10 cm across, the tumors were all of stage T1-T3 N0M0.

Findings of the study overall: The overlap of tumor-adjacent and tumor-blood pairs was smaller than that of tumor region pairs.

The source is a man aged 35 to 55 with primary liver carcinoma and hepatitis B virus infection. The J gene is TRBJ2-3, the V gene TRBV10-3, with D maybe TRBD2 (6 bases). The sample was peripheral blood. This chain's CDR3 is CAISESPTGVAGTDTQYF. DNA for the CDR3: TGTGCCATCAGTGAATCTCCTACGGGGGTAGCGGGCACAGATACGCAGTATTTT.